This T cell receptor beta chain appears in the sequencing data of a study of CD8 T cells in Susac syndrome. V shed 2 bases and J 2 bases; nucleotides not matched to a gene: 6. The CDR3 extends over 16 amino acids. CDR1 SGHDT and CDR2 YYEEEE come from the germline V gene. RNA in amounts of about 0.5 to 1 ug was reverse transcribed with random hexamers. Amplification of TCR beta CDR3 by immunoSEQ multiplex PCR spanned 54 Vbeta and 13 Jbeta. Each CDR3 protein is one row after TCRdb ran MiXCR on the immunoSEQ multiplex PCR reads. The data contain about 300,000 distinct CDR3 sequences, about 88% of them singletons. The CD8+ and CD4+ T cells were isolated magnetically using a negative isolation approach, whereas the TEMRA cells were enriched by FACS.

The sequence came from a human donor with multiple sclerosis. What was sequenced was CD8+ T cells from PBMCs. The chain recombines TRBV5-6 with TRBJ2-2; 7 positions match TRBD1. The CDR3 region is CASSFRHRGNTGELFF. CDR3 nucleotides: TGTGCCAGCAGCTTTCGGCACAGGGGCAACACCGGGGAGCTGTTTTTT. The full variable domain, with the rest looked up from reference TRBV5-6 and TRBJ2-2, is DAGVTQSPTHLIKTRGQQVTLRCSPKSGHDTVSWYQQALGQGPQFIFQYYEEEERQRGNFPDRFSGHQFPNYSSELNVNALLLGDSALYLCASSFRHRGNTGELFFGEGSRLTVL.